The 23 T cell receptor beta chains below all came from one sample that was sequenced in a study of blood T cell repertoires in COVID-19. Profiled with immunoSEQ multiplex PCR; TCRdb holds only in-frame clones, not every one. The data contain roughly 200,000 clones, 70% to 80% of them singletons. Sequenced input: peripheral blood. The receptors shown here come from a man aged 50-60 years who had recovered from COVID-19.

The count of this clone is one. The chain joins TRBV18 to TRBJ1-4; possible D gene TRBD1, 5 bases. The V and J ends lost 4 bases and 7 bases respectively, with 10 bases between them. Germline assignment: CDR1 KGHSH and CDR2 LQKENI. The CDR3 is made up of 13 amino acids. CDR3 loop: CASSLSGGEKLFF. The CDR3 nucleotides are TGTGCCAGCTCACTTTCGGGGGGTGAAAAACTGTTTTTT.

This chain uses TRBV27 with TRBJ2-6, with unresolved D. The ends were cut back, 4 bases at V and 1 base at J, with 20 bases in the middle. The CDR3 length is 19 residues. From germline, CDR1 is MNHEY and CDR2 SMNVEV (reference sequence). Here the CDR3 reads CASSSPRLTVLSGANVLTF. The CDR3 DNA follows: TGTGCCAGCAGTTCTCCCCGGTTAACGGTCTTATCTGGGGCCAACGTCCTGACTTTC.

The chain carries TRBV6-5 and TRBJ1-2; possibly TRBD1 for D (5 bases). The CDR3 totals 14 residues. Trimming cost V 5 bases and J 8 bases, with 18 bases left between them. Per germline, CDR1 MNHEY and CDR2 SVGAGI. The CDR3 DNA is TGTGCCAGCAGTCTCGGGACGGAGGGCTCCGGCTACACCTTC. Its translation: CASSLGTEGSGYTF.

V is TRBV7-6 and J is TRBJ2-3, with 9 bases aligning to TRBD1. In germline, CDR1 is SGHVS, CDR2 FNYEAQ. V lost 3 bases, J lost 5 bases, and 12 bases stayed unmatched. The CDR3 consists of 17 residues. CDR3 residues: CASSFRRTGTGKDTQYF. Here the CDR3 DNA reads TGTGCCAGCAGCTTTAGGCGGACCGGGACAGGGAAAGATACGCAGTATTTT.

This clone came up once. The chain links TRBV13 to TRBJ1-2; TRBD1 is a possible D gene (6 bases). Trimming removed 5 bases at V and 5 bases at J, with 12 bases between. The CDR3 is made up of 13 amino acids. Per the germline V gene, CDR1 is PRHDT and CDR2 is FYEKMQ (reference sequence). CDR3 sequence reads: CASSGWTAYGYTF. CDR3 bases: TGTGCCAGCAGCGGGTGGACAGCATATGGCTACACCTTC. Full variable domain (missing parts from reference TRBV13 and TRBJ1-2): AAGVIQSPRHLIKEKRETATLKCYPIPRHDTVYWYQQGPGQDPQFLISFYEKMQSDKGSIPDRFSAQQFSDYHSELNMSSLELGDSALYFCASSGWTAYGYTFGSGTRLTVV.

As DNA, the CDR3 is TGTGCCTGGAGTGTTCAACTAGCCCGCGAGCAGTACTTC. Its protein product is CAWSVQLAREQYF. The V call is TRBV30, the J call TRBJ2-7; perhaps TRBD2 as D (6 bases). V dropped 0 bases and J dropped 6 bases, with 12 bases sitting between them. Per germline, CDR1 GTSNPN and CDR2 SVGIG (reference sequence). This CDR3 is built from 13 residues.

The chain carries TRBV13 and TRBJ2-1; 7 nucleotides line up with TRBD2. With 0 bases clipped from V and 4 bases from J, the junction kept 9 bases outside the gene matches. In germline, CDR1 is PRHDT, CDR2 FYEKMQ (reference sequence). CDR3 length: 17 amino acids. CDR3 sequence: CASSLGRFASGYNEQFF. As DNA, the CDR3 is TGTGCCAGCAGCTTAGGCCGGTTTGCTAGCGGATACAATGAGCAGTTCTTC.

The chain recombines TRBV7-9 with TRBJ2-3; D possibly corresponds to TRBD2 (5 bases). This CDR3 spans 13 amino acids. CDR1 is SEHNR, CDR2 FQNEAQ, per germline (reference sequence). Trimming removed 5 bases from V and 5 bases from J, with 11 bases in between. CDR3: CASSVSSLDTQYF. The DNA for the CDR3 is TGTGCCAGCAGCGTTTCTAGCTTAGATACGCAGTATTTT.

J is TRBJ2-3 and V is TRBV30; no clear D. This CDR3 region has 14 residues. V lost 0 bases and J 1 base, leaving 8 bases between the germline ends. Germline lookup yields CDR1 GTSNPN and CDR2 SVGIG (reference sequence). Written as DNA, the CDR3 is TGTGCCTGGAGTGTAGGTGGGCGCACAGATACGCAGTATTTT. Translating gives CAWSVGGRTDTQYF.

This clone was observed a few times. The chain recombines TRBV4-1 with TRBJ2-2; 7 bases align to TRBD2. V lost 0 bases, J lost 2 bases, and 6 bases stayed unmatched. CDR1 is MGHRA and CDR2 is YSYEKL in the germline V gene. This CDR3 is 17 amino acids long. The CDR3 DNA follows: TGCGCCAGCAGCCAAGATCCGAGCGGGGCAAACACCGGGGAGCTGTTTTTT. Translated: CASSQDPSGANTGELFF.

The chain carries TRBV6-6 and TRBJ2-1; TRBD1 matches at 10 bases. V was clipped by 6 bases and J by 6 bases; unmatched bases: 8. This CDR3 comprises 15 residues. Germline CDR1 and CDR2: MNHNY and SVGAGI (reference sequence). The chain's CDR3 is CASSTRQGASNEQFF. The CDR3 coding sequence is TGTGCCAGCAGCACCCGACAGGGGGCGTCCAATGAGCAGTTCTTC.

The gene calls are TRBV5-4 and TRBJ2-1; 9 positions agree with TRBD1. There are 13 residues in the CDR3. The germline CDR1 and CDR2 sequences are SGHNT and YYREEE (reference sequence). Losses at the gene ends were 4 bases for V and 8 bases for J; bases not matched to a gene: 4. CDR3 protein: CASSRDREDEQFF. The CDR3 bases are TGTGCCAGCAGCCGGGACAGGGAAGATGAGCAGTTCTTC.

The V call is TRBV28, the J call TRBJ2-6; 14 nucleotides match TRBD2. The CDR3 extends over 21 amino acids. After removal of 4 bases from V and 1 base from J, the junction contained 12 bases not matched to a gene. Germline assignment: CDR1 MDHEN and CDR2 SYDVKM. CDR3 bases: TGTGCCAGCAGTTCCCCGGTGGTGACTAGCGGGAGGGGTTCTGGGGCCAACGTCCTGACTTTC. This gives the protein CASSSPVVTSGRGSGANVLTF.

This clone has just a few counts. The chain is built from TRBV4-1 and TRBJ1-3; D unresolved. This CDR3 has 15 amino acids. Between the trimmed V and J ends, which lost 4 bases and 3 bases, there was a span of 13 bases. Germline CDR1 and CDR2: MGHRA and YSYEKL. DNA for the CDR3: TGCGCCAGCAGCCGTACAACGGCGGTTGGAAACACCATATATTTT. Its translation is CASSRTTAVGNTIYF.

This clone appeared many times. The rearrangement joins TRBV5-6 to TRBJ1-5; D remains unclear. Looked up from germline, CDR1 is SGHDT and CDR2 is YYEEEE. The V end was cut by 0 bases, the J end by 0 bases, with 10 bases between. This CDR3 region has 16 residues. The DNA for the CDR3 is TGTGCCAGCAGCTTGGCCGAGGGAGCTAGCAATCAGCCCCAGCATTTT. It yields the protein CASSLAEGASNQPQHF.

The chain carries TRBV7-2 and TRBJ2-1, with 10 bases identical to TRBD2. The V and J ends lost 2 bases and 10 bases, in that order; junction bases with no gene match: 2. CDR1 is SGHTA, CDR2 FQGNSA, per germline. CDR3 length equals 13 residues. The CDR3 is CASSLWTSGEQFF. The CDR3 DNA follows: TGTGCCAGCAGCTTATGGACTAGCGGAGAGCAGTTCTTC.

V gene TRBV6-5 combines with J gene TRBJ1-2; TRBD1 aligns across 8 bases. V lost 2 bases and J lost 8; bases outside the gene matches: 7. Germline CDR1 MNHEY, CDR2 SVGAGI. The length of the CDR3 is 14 residues. The CDR3 is CASSYMTGEGGYTF. The CDR3 nucleotides are TGTGCCAGCAGTTACATGACAGGGGAAGGGGGCTACACCTTC.

This chain uses TRBV19 with TRBJ2-3, with 8 bases matching TRBD1. Per germline, CDR1 LNHDA and CDR2 SQIVND (reference sequence). CDR3 size: 13 residues. Trimming removed 6 bases from V and 3 bases from J; junction bases left unmatched: 2. CDR3 sequence: CASRNRGTDTQYF. The CDR3 nucleotides read TGTGCCAGTAGAAACAGGGGGACAGATACGCAGTATTTT.

The chain joins TRBV21-1 to TRBJ2-1; the listed D gene, TRBD2, was not tested against the DNA. TRBV21-1 is shown as a pseudogene. The CDR3 contains 17 residues. CDR3 bases: TGTGCCAGCAGCAATCTAAGGACTAGCGGGAGATACAATGAGCAGTTCTTC. It specifies CASSNLRTSGRYNEQFF.

The chain combines TRBV7-8 with TRBJ2-7; 11 bases are a match to TRBD1. The CDR3 sequence is 15 residues long. V lost 5 bases to trimming and J lost 4 bases; unmatched junction nucleotides: 7. The germline CDR1 and CDR2 sequences are SGHVS and FQNEAQ. CDR3 region: CASSISGTGGYEQYF. The CDR3, as DNA: TGTGCCAGCAGCATCTCCGGGACAGGGGGGTACGAGCAGTACTTC.

V gene TRBV19 combines with J gene TRBJ1-5; D may be TRBD1 (5 bases). The germline CDR1 and CDR2 sequences are LNHDA and SQIVND (reference sequence). The CDR3 totals 17 residues. Trimming stripped 6 bases from V and 0 bases from J, with 18 bases between. CDR3 residues: CASSQPLGGYSNQPQHF. CDR3 DNA: TGTGCCAGTAGCCAACCCCTGGGGGGATATAGCAATCAGCCCCAGCATTTT.

The rearrangement joins TRBV28 to TRBJ2-7; 8 positions agree with TRBD1. Germline V CDR1 and CDR2: MDHEN, SYDVKM. The trim removed 3 bases at V and 2 bases at J, leaving 12 bases unmatched. CDR3 length: 17 residues. The CDR3 sequence is CASSFMFSGGKTYEQYF. The CDR3 nucleotides are TGTGCCAGCAGTTTTATGTTCTCAGGGGGCAAGACCTACGAGCAGTACTTC.

This chain uses TRBV20-1 with TRBJ2-3; 9 positions match TRBD1. CDR1 and CDR2 from the germline V gene are DFQATT and SNEGSKA (reference sequence). The CDR3 length is 11 residues. CDR3 sequence reads: CSGQGTDTQYF. CDR3 DNA: TGCTCGGGACAGGGAACAGATACGCAGTATTTT.